The TCR beta chain under discussion was sequenced for a study of T cells after posttransplantation cyclophosphamide. TCRdb keeps only in-frame clones here, not all; method: immunoSEQ multiplex PCR. The sample has approximately 56,000 clones; approximately 94% are singletons. General study results and limits: After PTCy, TRB diversity resembled that of CNI/methotrexate controls. Later post-transplant blood repertoires were often dominated by donor CD8+ memory clones. Skin or GI-infiltrating T cells shared few TRB sequences with blood.

The CDR3 extends over 17 amino acids. Germline assignment: CDR1 SGHAT and CDR2 FQNNGV. The ends lost 5 bases at V and 4 bases at J; junction bases unmatched: 12. As for this clone: The antigen is unknown.

The V and J genes are TRBV11-2 and TRBJ1-3; TRBD1 agrees at 9 bases. The specimen sequenced was PBMCs. The sequence was collected from a woman aged 25 to 45 in good health and a related stem cell transplant donor. As DNA, the CDR3 is TGTGCCAGCAGCGTCTCAGGACAGGGGATCGTGGGAAACACCATATATTTT. This encodes CASSVSGQGIVGNTIYF.